The clone carrying this T cell receptor beta chain appeared many times. A unique molecular identifier was carried by every single TCR cDNA molecule. TCRdb reprocessed the 5' RACE reads with MiXCR, giving one entry per CDR3 protein. The sample contains 9,500 to 14,000 distinct CDR3 sequences, approximately 4% of which appear only once. This entry is derived from a study of spatial heterogeneity in lung cancer. Study-wide context: In raw reads, more than 9.5 appearances on average were recorded for each unique TCR and UMI combination.

CDR1 is MNHNS, CDR2 SASEGT, per germline. The CDR3 is made up of 11 amino acids. Between the trimmed V and J ends, which lost 4 bases and 2 bases, there was a span of 3 bases. Time point of the sample: sample taken at primary tumor resection. Extraction of whole RNA from tumor, nontumor lung or frozen PBMC preceded unsorted sequencing. Untreated early-stage non-small cell lung cancer patients, over 55 in total, were the donors. The source of this sequence is a male donor with early-stage non-small cell lung cancer. Here the sequenced sample was normal lung tissue next to the tumor, taken at surgery. J is TRBJ2-7 and V is TRBV6-1; D call uncertain. This CDR3 reads CASSGPYEQYF. In DNA form, the CDR3 reads TGTGCCAGCAGTGGCCCCTACGAGCAGTACTTC.